The 20 T cell receptor beta chains reported below all come from one sample, sequenced in a study of shared clonotypes between healthy human individuals. The naive CD8 population came from CD45RO-negative cells selected for CCR7, without terminally differentiated effector memory CD45RA+ cells. Assay: immunoSEQ multiplex PCR; the TCRdb copy retains only in-frame clones and omits some. Of more than 2 million clones in the sample, about 95% were seen once. The specimen was naive CD8+ T cells sorted from blood. These receptors originate from a man younger than 35 in good health.

The chain carries TRBV10-3 and TRBJ1-1; 9 bases match TRBD1. Germline assignment: CDR1 ENHRY and CDR2 SYGVKD. CDR3 size: 15 residues. V was clipped by 11 bases and J by 0 bases; unmatched bases: 10. CDR3 loop: CASWDREAMNTEAFF. The CDR3 DNA is TGTGCCTCTTGGGACAGGGAGGCGATGAACACTGAAGCTTTCTTT.

The chain has TRBV6-1 and TRBJ2-7, with D perhaps assigned TRBD1 or TRBD2 (5 bases each). V gave up 5 bases and J gave up 0 bases, with 14 bases separating them. The CDR3 length is 15 residues. Germline lookup yields CDR1 MNHNS and CDR2 SASEGT. In DNA form, the CDR3 reads TGTGCCAGCAGTACCGGGACGGGGAGCTCCTACGAGCAGTACTTC. This sequence encodes CASSTGTGSSYEQYF.

This clone appeared a single time. In DNA form, the CDR3 reads TGTGCCAGCAGCTTGAATGGCGAGCAGTACTTC. This codes for CASSLNGEQYF. The rearrangement links TRBV13 to TRBJ2-7; D ambiguous. CDR3 length equals 11 residues. Germline V CDR1 and CDR2: PRHDT, FYEKMQ (reference sequence). Trimming took off 3 bases at V and 6 bases at J, with 6 bases between the two ends.

Comment on this clone: Other DNA variants within this sample encode the same CDR3. This chain links TRBV9 with TRBJ2-7, with no clear D. V was trimmed by 0 bases and J by 0 bases, leaving 7 bases between them. The CDR3 has 14 residues. Germline V lookup: CDR1 SGDLS, CDR2 YYNGEE. The CDR3: CASSVAVGSYEQYF. For the CDR3, the DNA is TGTGCCAGCAGCGTAGCGGTGGGCTCCTACGAGCAGTACTTC.

The V gene is TRBV7-8, the J gene TRBJ1-1; D remains ambiguous. The V gene's germline CDR1 is SGHVS and CDR2 FQNEAQ. The germline V and J ends were trimmed by 2 bases and 6 bases, with 10 bases remaining between them. CDR3 length equals 13 residues. The CDR3 here is CASSLISAAEAFF. Here the CDR3 DNA reads TGTGCCAGCAGCTTAATATCGGCGGCTGAAGCTTTCTTT.

The genes are TRBV15 and TRBJ2-3, with 13 nucleotides matching TRBD2. V lost 2 bases, J lost 0 bases, and 11 bases stayed unmatched. Germline CDR1 is LNHNV and CDR2 is YYDKDF (reference sequence). The CDR3 length is 20 residues. The CDR3 here is CATSRQPGLAGTLSTDTQYF. In DNA form, the CDR3 reads TGTGCCACCAGCAGACAGCCGGGACTAGCGGGGACCCTTAGCACAGATACGCAGTATTTT.

The gene calls are TRBV7-9 and TRBJ1-6; 8 bases are shared with TRBD1. CDR1 and CDR2 from the germline V gene are SEHNR and FQNEAQ (reference sequence). Trimming at V came to 1 base and at J to 4 bases, leaving 3 bases not matched to a gene. The CDR3 length is 16 residues. Here the CDR3 reads CASSLVGQEYNSPLHF. The CDR3, as DNA: TGTGCCAGCAGCTTAGTGGGACAGGAATATAATTCACCCCTCCACTTT. The full variable domain, in which reference TRBV7-9 and TRBJ1-6 provide the parts outside the CDR3, is DTGVSQNPRHKITKRGQNVTFRCDPISEHNRLYWYRQTLGQGPEFLTYFQNEAQLEKSRLLSDRFSAERPKGSFSTLEIQRTEQGDSAMYLCASSLVGQEYNSPLHFGNGTRLTVT.

The chain combines TRBV7-9 with TRBJ2-5; weak D call: TRBD2 (6 bases). Germline CDR1 is SEHNR and CDR2 is FQNEAQ (reference sequence). Deletions cut 7 bases from V and 2 bases from J, with 11 bases between. The CDR3 consists of 13 residues. CDR3 coding DNA: TGTGCCAGCACCTCACGGGGGCAAGAGACCCAGTACTTC. Translating gives CASTSRGQETQYF.

This chain links TRBV6-1 with TRBJ2-2, with D perhaps matching TRBD1 or TRBD2 (5 bases each). V lost 4 bases and J lost 5, with 20 bases in between. Germline V gene sequence: CDR1 MNHNS, CDR2 SASEGT. There are 17 residues in the CDR3. CDR3 residues: CASSGPLGVGATGELFF. In nucleotides, the CDR3 is TGTGCCAGCAGTGGCCCCCTCGGGGTTGGGGCGACCGGGGAGCTGTTTTTT.

The chain couples TRBV2 to TRBJ2-1; 9 bases align to TRBD1. This CDR3 has 14 residues. Germline assignment: CDR1 SNHLY and CDR2 FYNNEI. V trimming: 7 bases; J trimming: 9 bases; junction bases outside the gene matches: 10. CDR3 in amino acids: CASNPGQGSGEQFF. The CDR3, as DNA: TGTGCCAGCAATCCGGGACAGGGATCGGGTGAGCAGTTCTTC.

Notes on this clone: Additional DNA sequences in this sample encode the identical CDR3. The rearrangement uses TRBV20-1 and TRBJ2-5; 8 bases agree with TRBD2. With 5 bases clipped from V and 5 bases from J, the junction kept 1 base outside the gene matches. Germline V gene lookup returns CDR1 DFQATT and CDR2 SNEGSKA (reference sequence). CDR3 length equals 11 residues. CDR3 in amino acids: CSAGGGETQYF. The CDR3 coding sequence is TGCAGTGCTGGCGGGGGGGAGACCCAGTACTTC.

The V gene is TRBV7-9, the J gene TRBJ1-3; possible D gene TRBD1, 5 bases. Germline lookup yields CDR1 SEHNR and CDR2 FQNEAQ (reference sequence). CDR3 length: 13 residues. Trimming pared 6 bases from V and 0 bases from J, leaving 6 bases between. CDR3 region: CASRGDSGNTIYF. CDR3 DNA: TGTGCCAGCAGAGGGGACTCTGGAAACACCATATATTTT.

This clone has just a few counts. The identical CDR3 is also encoded by other nucleotide sequences in the sample. V gene TRBV5-4 combines with J gene TRBJ1-5; D unclear. V gave up 3 bases and J gave up 2 bases, with 6 bases separating them. Germline values: CDR1 SGHNT, CDR2 YYREEE (reference sequence). The CDR3 has 13 residues. The CDR3 sequence is CASSYGGNQPQHF. CDR3 sequence (DNA): TGTGCCAGCAGCTACGGTGGCAATCAGCCCCAGCATTTT.

On this clone itself: Other DNA sequences in the sample encode the same CDR3. CDR3 DNA sequence: TGTGCCAGCAGCTTCGGGCTAGCGGGAGTGGCCTACGAGCAGTACTTC. Protein: CASSFGLAGVAYEQYF. The J gene is TRBJ2-7, the V gene TRBV7-8, with 10 bases lining up with TRBD2. The V and J ends lost 3 bases and 2 bases, in that order; junction bases with no gene match: 7. Germline V gives CDR1 SGHVS, CDR2 FQNEAQ. The CDR3 is 16 residues long.

The rearrangement uses TRBV6-5 and TRBJ2-3; D might be TRBD1 or TRBD2, each matching 6 bases. The germline V gene encodes CDR1 MNHEY and CDR2 SVGAGI. The CDR3 is made up of 13 amino acids. V was trimmed by 6 bases and J by 5 bases, leaving 12 bases between them. CDR3 in amino acids: CASSRLGGDTQYF. CDR3 nucleotide sequence: TGTGCCAGCAGCCGACTAGGGGGAGATACGCAGTATTTT.

V gene TRBV9 combines with J gene TRBJ1-2; no reliable D call. The CDR3 loop spans 13 amino acids. Between the trimmed V and J ends, which lost 0 bases and 8 bases, there was a span of 11 bases. Germline CDR1 SGDLS, CDR2 YYNGEE. The CDR3 region has the DNA TGTGCCAGCAGCGTAGCAGGTACTGCCGGCTACACCTTC. It codes for CASSVAGTAGYTF.

Details on this clone: A read error may account for a junction end that differs from germline. This rearrangement joins TRBV30 to TRBJ2-7; 9 positions match TRBD1. Germline V gene data show CDR1 as GTSNPN and CDR2 as SVGIG (reference sequence). The CDR3 covers 14 residues. CDR3 sequence: CAWSPGTGSNEQYF. DNA of the CDR3: TGCGCCTGGAGCCCGGGGACAGGGAGCAACGAGCAGTACTTC.

The V call is TRBV4-1, the J call TRBJ2-7; D could derive from TRBD1 or TRBD2 (5 bases each). CDR3 length: 18 amino acids. Germline values: CDR1 MGHRA, CDR2 YSYEKL. The V end lost 2 bases, the J end lost 7 bases, and 27 bases lay between the germline ends. The CDR3 DNA follows: TGCGCCAGCAGCCAACTTATGGGACCGCGTTCTCATCTGGGGGAGCAGTACTTC. Amino acid sequence: CASSQLMGPRSHLGEQYF.

J is TRBJ1-1 and V is TRBV9; D is perhaps TRBD1 (6 bases). The CDR3 is made up of 15 amino acids. With 4 bases removed from V and 1 base from J, the gap between germline ends came to 14 bases. Per germline, CDR1 SGDLS and CDR2 YYNGEE. DNA of the CDR3: TGTGCCAGCAGCTTAGACTGGGGGCAGAACACTGAAGCTTTCTTT. Amino acid sequence: CASSLDWGQNTEAFF.

The chain couples TRBV2 to TRBJ1-1, with 7 bases matching TRBD1. V shed 1 base, J shed 4 bases, and the junction held 9 bases outside the gene matches. The V gene's germline CDR1 is SNHLY and CDR2 FYNNEI. This CDR3 comprises 16 residues. The CDR3 loop reads CASSEGQGVMSTEAFF. CDR3 sequence (DNA): TGTGCCAGCAGTGAAGGTCAGGGGGTAATGAGCACTGAAGCTTTCTTT.